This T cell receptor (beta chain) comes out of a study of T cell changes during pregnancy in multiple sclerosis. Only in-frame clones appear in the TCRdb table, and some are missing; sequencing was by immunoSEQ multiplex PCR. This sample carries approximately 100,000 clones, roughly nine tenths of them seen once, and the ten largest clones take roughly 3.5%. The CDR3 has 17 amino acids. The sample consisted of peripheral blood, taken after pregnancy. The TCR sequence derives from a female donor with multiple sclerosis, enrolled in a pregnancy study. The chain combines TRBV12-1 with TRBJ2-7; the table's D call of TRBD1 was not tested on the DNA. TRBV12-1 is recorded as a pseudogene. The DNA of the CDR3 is TGTGCCAGCAGCTTAGTCCAGGGGACAGGGAATAATTACGAGCAGTACTTC. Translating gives CASSLVQGTGNNYEQYF.